This entry features one T cell receptor beta chain sequence. The target of this receptor is not known. No per-base quality is available; no much larger clone lies one base away. This sample is part of a study of neoadjuvant anti-PD-1 for oral cavity cancer (dated by TCRdb to about 2021). About the full investigation: Patients mostly received three to four biweekly doses of nivolumab at 3 mg/kg before curative-intent surgical resection. A fourth nivolumab dose was given around day 43 to patients without progression, and definitive surgical resection was performed in those patients on days 50-56. Under RECIST 1.1, a patient counted as a responder if showing complete response, partial response or stable disease, and as a non-responder if showing progression. A roughly 34% response rate was observed in the parent correlative cohort, in which around 12 patients were included.

PBMC libraries used mostly around 0.5 ug of input genomic DNA for deep sequencing, with six replicates per sample. TCRbeta libraries were prepared with the immunoSEQ hsTCRbeta kit according to the manufacturer's instructions. The finished libraries were brought together in one pool at roughly 2.7 nM, which was then read using an Illumina NovaSeq 6000 S4 flow cell. Processing in the source paper ran as follows. The immunoSEQ Analyzer handled quality control and preprocessing of the raw data. The analysis was restricted to productive rearrangements, with each unique CDR3 amino acid sequence defining a clonotype. Repertoire clonality was estimated as the Gini-Simpson index, which was calculated using the R package tcR. Student's t test was used to compare Gini indices, while Pearson correlation assessed associations with tumor size change. Here the immuneACCESS table is served through TCRdb, limited to in-frame sequences with V and J called. Missing clones are a known gap in these copies; in checked studies unresolved V genes cover under half, and the rest lacks a known reason. Clone size and V and J calls were adopted from that table, with D and trimming inferred from the DNA. This sample is represented by 84,000 or so clones; about four fifths of them were singletons. The ten largest clonotypes hold roughly 3% of the sample.

General study outcomes and caveats: TCR analyses included only three patients per response group, and the authors called for larger cohorts for validation. After neoadjuvant nivolumab, significantly higher T cell clonality (Gini index) was found within PBMCs in non-responders than in responders. Higher pretreatment blood TCRbeta clonality and lower post-treatment tumor TCRbeta clonality were correlated with higher pretreatment blood Treg/Th17 ratios.

The sample's time point label, decoded: before neoadjuvant nivolumab. Patients were newly diagnosed with stage II-IVA oral cavity squamous cell carcinoma and had received no prior systemic or radiation treatment. The cohort was composed of patients with HPV-negative, locally advanced oral cavity squamous cell carcinoma. No culture maintenance or expansion was done, as the peripheral blood mononuclear cells went straight to analysis. Samples were obtained from a longitudinal correlative study of a single-arm phase II trial of neoadjuvant nivolumab in oral cavity squamous cell carcinoma. Subject-matched pre- and post-treatment PBMCs and tumors from three responders and three non-responders were subjected to genomic DNA-based TCRbeta sequencing. Peripheral blood mononuclear cells were collected before nivolumab treatment and again after treatment, at the time of surgery. The Maxwell RSC DNA from Cells kit was used to isolate genomic DNA from PBMCs.

Ends trimmed: V by 4 bases, J by 3 bases; bases unmatched to a gene: 8. The CDR3, cysteine through phenylalanine, is 15 amino acids long. Only the CDR3 region is kept as DNA, spanning 45 bases read in frame from base 1. The germline V gene (reference sequence) specifies SGHNT as CDR1 and YYREEE as CDR2. This sequence was found in a person aged 40-85 years with oral cavity squamous cell carcinoma. The material sequenced was PBMCs, taken before nivolumab (anti-PD-1) treatment. Rearrangement joined TRBV5-4 to TRBJ2-7, with 9 bases matching TRBD1. CDR3 region: CASSDGTGFFYEQYF. In nucleotide form, the sequence is TGTGCCAGCAGCGACGGGACAGGGTTCTTCTACGAGCAGTACTTC.